What follows are 20 T cell receptor beta chains derived from one specimen sequenced in a study of control samples from healthy donors and cancer patients (TCRdb year 2020). Library method: the immunoSEQ multiplex PCR assay. This immuneACCESS table, as held by TCRdb, lists in-frame sequences with V and J called but not all clones. Of the missing ones, under half trace to an unresolved V gene in checked studies; the others have no known cause. For this sample the table gives 75,000 to 100,000 clones, of which roughly 92% were detected only once. Around 3% of the sample belongs to the ten largest clones. Sequencing used blood. Receptors were obtained from a human donor in good health. The donor label of this sample is uncertain.

The genes are TRBV30 and TRBJ2-7, with 8 bases matching TRBD1. Losses at the gene ends were 2 bases for V and 3 bases for J; bases not matched to a gene: 12. Per germline, CDR1 GTSNPN and CDR2 SVGIG (reference sequence). This CDR3 region has 16 residues. CDR3 DNA sequence: TGTGCCTGGAGTCCTTCTTCGCAGGGGGCCGGCTACGAGCAGTACTTC. Its protein product is CAWSPSSQGAGYEQYF.

This chain connects TRBV6-5 to TRBJ2-2, with D possibly being TRBD1 (5 bases). CDR1 is MNHEY and CDR2 is SVGAGI in the germline V gene. CDR3 size: 15 residues. V lost 7 bases and J 4 bases, leaving 16 bases between the germline ends. CDR3 nucleotides: TGTGCCAGCAAGTACTCGTGGGGCGTCACCGGGGAGCTGTTTTTT. Amino acids: CASKYSWGVTGELFF.

The chain has TRBV3-1 (or the pseudogene TRBV3-2) and TRBJ1-6; no clear D. CDR1 is LGHDT, CDR2 YNNKEL, per germline (reference sequence). The CDR3 is made up of 15 amino acids. V dropped 3 bases and J dropped 9 bases, with 15 bases sitting between them. The CDR3, as DNA: TGTGCCAGCAGCCAGTCCGGACCGACTTCTTCACCCCTCCACTTT. As protein: CASSQSGPTSSPLHF.

This rearrangement joins TRBV28 to TRBJ1-5; 7 nucleotides align to TRBD1. This CDR3 has 15 residues. The germline gives CDR1 MDHEN, CDR2 SYDVKM. Losses at the gene ends were 6 bases for V and 6 bases for J; bases not matched to a gene: 11. The CDR3 DNA sequence: TGTGCCAGCAGGTCTTCAGGGGGAAGAGTTCAGCCCCAGCATTTT. Translating it yields CASRSSGGRVQPQHF.

This sequence joins TRBV7-9 and TRBJ1-2; weak D call: TRBD1 (6 bases). CDR1 SEHNR and CDR2 FQNEAQ come from the germline V gene (reference sequence). Trimming removed 0 bases from V and 4 bases from J, with 15 bases in between. CDR3 length: 16 residues. CDR3 residues: CASSLALGGRVYGYTF. For the CDR3, the DNA is TGTGCCAGCAGCTTAGCGCTGGGGGGGCGCGTCTATGGCTACACCTTC.

The V gene is TRBV24-1, the J gene TRBJ1-1; 8 bases fit TRBD1. The CDR3 has 13 amino acids. Trimming took 3 bases from V and 6 from J; bases not matched to a gene: 2. The germline gives CDR1 KGHDR, CDR2 SFDVKD. The CDR3 here is CATSDGQGSEAFF. CDR3 nucleotides: TGTGCCACCAGTGATGGACAGGGCTCTGAAGCTTTCTTT.

The V and J genes are TRBV5-1 and TRBJ2-3; 13 nucleotides agree with TRBD2. CDR1 is SGHRS, CDR2 YFSETQ, per germline. The V and J ends lost 0 bases and 0 bases, in that order; junction bases with no gene match: 10. CDR3 length equals 20 residues. The CDR3 coding sequence is TGCGCCAGCAGCTTGGTAGTCGGACTAGCGGGGGAACCTAGCACAGATACGCAGTATTTT. Protein sequence: CASSLVVGLAGEPSTDTQYF.

This clone was seen only a few times. V gene TRBV6-6 combines with J gene TRBJ2-7; TRBD1 might be the D (5 bases). This CDR3 has 12 residues. Germline lookup yields CDR1 MNHNY and CDR2 SVGAGI (reference sequence). V was clipped by 7 bases and J by 3 bases, with 10 bases between them. The chain's CDR3 is CASTGLIYEQYF. The CDR3 coding sequence is TGTGCCAGCACAGGGTTGATCTACGAGCAGTACTTC.

This chain connects TRBV14 to TRBJ1-2; D is possibly TRBD1 (5 bases). V lost 2 bases to trimming and J lost 5 bases, with 21 bases between them. Germline lookup yields CDR1 SGHDN and CDR2 FVKESK. CDR3 size: 17 residues. Here the CDR3 reads CASSQLRGTTAPYGYTF. The DNA of the CDR3 is TGTGCCAGCAGCCAATTGCGGGGAACGACAGCGCCGTATGGCTACACCTTC. The whole variable domain, filled in from reference TRBV14 and TRBJ1-2, reads EAGVTQFPSHSVIEKGQTVTLRCDPISGHDNLYWYRRVMGKEIKFLLHFVKESKQDESGMPNNRFLAERTGGTYSTLKVQPAELEDSGVYFCASSQLRGTTAPYGYTFGSGTRLTVV.

This rearrangement joins TRBV12-3 or TRBV12-4 to TRBJ2-5; the D is unclear. The CDR3 loop spans 12 amino acids. Trimming took off 3 bases at V and 4 bases at J, with 6 bases between the two ends. The chain's CDR3 is CASSFGPETQYF. The CDR3 DNA is TGTGCCAGCAGTTTCGGACCAGAGACCCAGTACTTC.

V usage is TRBV24-1 and J usage is TRBJ2-1; D is possibly TRBD1 (6 bases). This CDR3 has 13 amino acids. The V gene lost 6 bases and the J gene lost 6 bases, with 11 bases spanning the gap. Per germline, CDR1 KGHDR and CDR2 SFDVKD. CDR3 region: CATSQGYGNEQFF. The CDR3 DNA is TGTGCCACCAGTCAGGGGTACGGCAATGAGCAGTTCTTC.

This clone has a handful of counts. The rearrangement links TRBV6-1 to TRBJ2-7; D is possibly TRBD1 or TRBD2 (5 bases each). Between the trimmed V and J ends, which lost 3 bases and 6 bases, there was a span of 6 bases. Germline CDR1 and CDR2: MNHNS and SASEGT. The length of the CDR3 is 11 residues. CDR3 in DNA: TGTGCCAGCAGTGAGGGGGTCGAGCAGTACTTC. Translating it yields CASSEGVEQYF.

The CDR3 nucleotides read TGCGCCAGCAGCTCGGACCGAGCCTCAACTAATGAAAAACTGTTTTTT. Protein sequence: CASSSDRASTNEKLFF. The chain couples TRBV5-1 to TRBJ1-4; no clear D gene. Germline V gene data show CDR1 as SGHRS and CDR2 as YFSETQ. V lost 3 bases and J 0 bases, leaving 12 bases between the germline ends. There are 16 residues in the CDR3.

This clone is a singleton in its sample. V usage is TRBV9 and J usage is TRBJ1-5; D is undetermined. The CDR3 covers 15 residues. CDR1 and CDR2 from the germline V gene are SGDLS and YYNGEE. V was shortened by 4 bases and J by 1 base, with 12 bases between the two germline ends. The CDR3 DNA follows: TGTGCCAGCAGCTCCAGTGGATTGAGCAATCAGCCCCAGCATTTT. This sequence encodes CASSSSGLSNQPQHF. The full variable domain, its missing parts supplied by reference TRBV9 and TRBJ1-5, is DSGVTQTPKHLITATGQRVTLRCSPRSGDLSVYWYQQSLDQGLQFLIQYYNGEERAKGNILERFSAQQFPDLHSELNLSSLELGDSALYFCASSSSGLSNQPQHFGDGTRLSIL.

This clone has a handful of counts. The chain joins TRBV7-2 to TRBJ1-6, with 7 bases fitting TRBD1. Germline V gene sequence: CDR1 SGHTA, CDR2 FQGNSA. V shed 8 bases, J shed 7 bases, and the junction held 8 bases outside the gene matches. The CDR3 runs to 14 residues. The CDR3 is CASRSGTENSPLHF. The CDR3 region has the DNA TGTGCCAGCCGATCCGGGACAGAAAATTCACCCCTCCACTTT.

The gene calls are TRBV19 and TRBJ1-3; tentative D call: TRBD1 (5 bases). V lost 9 bases to trimming and J lost 2 bases, with 20 bases between them. CDR3 length equals 16 residues. Germline CDR1 is LNHDA and CDR2 is SQIVND (reference sequence). The CDR3: CASTDITKGAGNTIYF. CDR3 nucleotides: TGTGCCAGCACGGACATAACCAAAGGAGCTGGAAACACCATATATTTT.

The V call is TRBV27, the J call TRBJ1-1, with 8 bases fitting TRBD1. The CDR3 is made up of 13 amino acids. The V segment lost 5 bases and the J segment 10 bases; nucleotides outside the gene matches: 9. Germline CDR1 is MNHEY and CDR2 is SMNVEV (reference sequence). CDR3 residues: CASSPRDRGRAFF. The CDR3 DNA reads as TGTGCCAGCAGTCCGAGAGACAGGGGACGAGCTTTCTTT.

This clone was detected once. This chain uses TRBV5-5 with TRBJ2-7, with D perhaps matching TRBD1 (6 bases). CDR1 is SGHKS, CDR2 YYEKEE, per germline (reference sequence). V was cut by 0 bases and J by 0 bases, with 10 bases left in between. This CDR3 spans 15 amino acids. CDR3: CASSLDRAHSYEQYF. DNA for the CDR3: TGTGCCAGCAGCTTGGACAGGGCCCACTCCTACGAGCAGTACTTC.

The genes are TRBV5-1 and TRBJ2-5; D remains ambiguous. From germline, CDR1 is SGHRS and CDR2 YFSETQ. V lost 4 bases to trimming and J lost 5 bases, with 15 bases between them. This CDR3 comprises 14 residues. The CDR3 DNA sequence: TGCGCCAGCAGCCCCTTCACACAGATGGAGACCCAGTACTTC. Amino acids: CASSPFTQMETQYF.

In DNA, the CDR3 is TGTGCCAGCAGCTTAGTGCAGGGAAACACCATATATTTT. Encoded protein: CASSLVQGNTIYF. The chain employs TRBV7-8 and TRBJ1-3; D is undetermined. Trimming took off 1 base at V and 4 bases at J, with 5 bases between the two ends. This CDR3 contains 13 residues. CDR1 is SGHVS and CDR2 is FQNEAQ in the germline V gene.